This T cell receptor (beta chain) was identified during a study of tumor and adjacent non-tumor tissue in lung cancer. Study summary: Patients comprised about a dozen adenocarcinoma, a couple of squamous cell carcinoma and 1 small cell lung cancer. General study points: Compared with tumor, normal lung showed significantly lower TCR diversity.

CDR3 size: 13 residues. Germline CDR1 is DFQATT and CDR2 is SNEGSKA (reference sequence). The V and J ends lost 3 bases and 0 bases respectively, with 8 bases between them. The template was RNA from unsorted bulk tissue. Distant lung tissue was collected more than 3 cm away from the tumor edge. This clonotype has more than one count but fewer than ten. No antigen is known for it. Three rounds of nested PCR, following a modified ARM-PCR protocol, produced the TCRbeta library. One entry per CDR3 protein, called by TCRdb with MiXCR from the multiplex PCR reads. In the table there are tens of thousands of distinct CDR3 sequences, about 79% of which are singletons.

The TCR was taken from a woman aged 60-75 years with non-small cell lung cancer. V gene TRBV20-1 combines with J gene TRBJ1-1; D is possibly TRBD1 (5 bases). The material sequenced was distant non-tumor lung tissue. The CDR3 coding sequence is TGCAGTGCTAGTGCAGGGTTGAACACTGAAGCTTTCTTT. Its translation is CSASAGLNTEAFF.